These 31 T cell receptor beta chains originate from one sample sequenced in a study of shared clonotypes between healthy human individuals. Produced via immunoSEQ multiplex PCR; TCRdb's table is partial and in-frame only. The sample holds 300,000 to 350,000 clones; about 70% are singletons and the top ten take more than 9%. The sequenced sample consisted of memory CD4+ T cells sorted from blood. Regarding subset: CD45RA-negative fraction. Receptor source: a man aged 25-45 years in good health.

This clone was observed once. J is TRBJ2-1 and V is TRBV28, with 8 bases fitting TRBD2. The germline V gene has CDR1 MDHEN and CDR2 SYDVKM. V lost 6 bases and J lost 5; bases outside the gene matches: 3. The CDR3 consists of 13 residues. The CDR3 coding sequence is TGTGCCAGCAGAGGGACTAGTGACAATGAGCAGTTCTTC. This codes for CASRGTSDNEQFF.

In this sample, this clone turned up many times. V and J are TRBV29-1 and TRBJ2-7; 8 nucleotides match TRBD1. Trimming at V came to 4 bases and at J to 7 bases, leaving 12 bases not matched to a gene. The CDR3 sequence is 14 residues long. Looked up from germline, CDR1 is SQVTM and CDR2 is ANQGSEA. CDR3 amino acids: CSVAPGQVREEQYF. CDR3 nucleotide sequence: TGCAGCGTTGCACCGGGACAGGTTCGTGAAGAGCAGTACTTC.

This rearrangement joins TRBV7-9 to TRBJ1-1; D unclear. The CDR3 contains 16 residues. Trimming shortened V by 6 bases and J by 3 bases, and 20 bases separated the two germline ends. Germline V gives CDR1 SEHNR, CDR2 FQNEAQ (reference sequence). The DNA for the CDR3 is TGTGCCAGCAGGCCCCCATATATAAGTAGCCACACTGAAGCTTTCTTT. This codes for CASRPPYISSHTEAFF.

The chain links TRBV2 to TRBJ2-7; D uncertain. The CDR3 contains 14 residues. V was cut by 3 bases and J by 0 bases, with 9 bases left in between. Germline CDR1 reads SNHLY; CDR2 reads FYNNEI. Here the CDR3 DNA reads TGTGCCAGCAGTGACAGGCAGAGCTCCTACGAGCAGTACTTC. Its translation is CASSDRQSSYEQYF.

The rearrangement links TRBV5-1 to TRBJ2-3; weak D call: TRBD1 (5 bases). Germline V gives CDR1 SGHRS, CDR2 YFSETQ. V lost 1 base to trimming and J lost 3 bases, with 9 bases between them. The CDR3 length is 14 residues. CDR3 nucleotide sequence: TGCGCCAGCAGCTTGATGTCAGGGACAGATACGCAGTATTTT. It codes for CASSLMSGTDTQYF.

The CDR3 region has the DNA TGTGCCAGCAGCTTTATCGGGGGGGTTGAGACCCAGTACTTC. Translating gives CASSFIGGVETQYF. This sequence joins TRBV7-9 and TRBJ2-5; 8 bases map to TRBD2. J lost 5 bases, V lost 3 bases, and 5 bases had no gene match. CDR1 is SEHNR and CDR2 is FQNEAQ in the germline V gene (reference sequence). The CDR3 contains 14 residues.

J is TRBJ1-5 and V is TRBV2, with D perhaps matching TRBD1 (6 bases). Trimming removed 8 bases at V and 3 bases at J, with 11 bases between. The CDR3 sequence is 13 residues long. In germline, CDR1 is SNHLY, CDR2 FYNNEI. Here the CDR3 reads CASQQGNNQPQHF. CDR3 nucleotides: TGTGCCAGCCAACAGGGAAACAATCAGCCCCAGCATTTT.

This chain connects TRBV7-2 to TRBJ1-2; D gene unclear. Germline lookup yields CDR1 SGHTA and CDR2 FQGNSA. With 0 bases removed from V and 3 bases from J, the gap between germline ends came to 11 bases. The CDR3 spans 15 residues. The CDR3 is CASSLAADVYYGYTF. As DNA, the CDR3 is TGTGCCAGCAGCTTAGCGGCGGACGTGTACTATGGCTACACCTTC.

The chain employs TRBV7-3 and TRBJ2-3, with a tentative D call TRBD1 (5 bases). Trimming removed 5 bases at V and 9 bases at J, with 18 bases between. Germline V CDR1 and CDR2: SGHTA, FQGTGA. The CDR3 loop spans 14 amino acids. CDR3 sequence reads: CASSPTKGSGTQYF. CDR3 bases: TGTGCCAGCAGCCCCACAAAAGGTTCAGGGACGCAGTATTTT. The entire variable domain, with the rest obtained from reference TRBV7-3 and TRBJ2-3, is as follows: GAGVSQTPSNKVTEKGKYVELRCDPISGHTALYWYRQSLGQGPEFLIYFQGTGAADDSGLPNDRFFAVRPEGSVSTLKIQRTERGDSAVYLCASSPTKGSGTQYFGPGTRLTVL.

This clone came up many times. This sequence joins TRBV11-2 and TRBJ2-6; D assignment may be TRBD1 or TRBD2 (5 bases each). The CDR3 totals 17 residues. The V end was cut by 5 bases, the J end by 0 bases, with 14 bases between. Germline V CDR1 and CDR2: SGHAT, FQNNGV. As DNA, the CDR3 is TGTGCCAGCAGCCACGTGGTTGGGGGCTCTGGGGCCAACGTCCTGACTTTC. It is translated as CASSHVVGGSGANVLTF.

This clone was found a few times. This chain connects TRBV14 to TRBJ2-7, with D possibly being TRBD1 (6 bases). The V end was cut by 4 bases, the J end by 4 bases, with 14 bases between. This CDR3 comprises 14 residues. Germline V lookup: CDR1 SGHDN, CDR2 FVKESK. The CDR3 nucleotides read TGTGCCAGCAGCCCCCAGGGGCCCCTTTACGAGCAGTACTTC. As protein: CASSPQGPLYEQYF.

On this clone: Other DNA sequences in this specimen translate into the identical CDR3. The V and J genes are TRBV6-6 and TRBJ1-2, with D maybe TRBD1 (6 bases). The CDR3 totals 11 residues. Trimming left V 6 bases short and J 8 bases short, with 10 bases between. Germline V CDR1 and CDR2: MNHNY, SVGAGI (reference sequence). CDR3 nucleotides: TGTGCCAGCAGCCAAGGGGGAGGCTACACCTTC. As protein: CASSQGGGYTF.

This clone has at least ten counts. The chain employs TRBV27 and TRBJ1-4; D is uncertain. The V gene lost 3 bases and the J gene lost 12 bases, with 23 bases spanning the gap. The CDR3 is 16 amino acids. Germline-derived CDR1 and CDR2 are MNHEY and SMNVEV (reference sequence). The CDR3 sequence is CASSFRPLAGNEELFF. The DNA of the CDR3 is TGTGCCAGCAGTTTCCGACCCCTAGCGGGCAATGAGGAACTGTTTTTT.

The chain combines TRBV30 with TRBJ1-4, with a tentative D call TRBD1 (5 bases). CDR1 is GTSNPN and CDR2 is SVGIG in the germline V gene (reference sequence). This CDR3 spans 15 amino acids. V lost 4 bases to trimming and J lost 9 bases, with 21 bases between them. For the CDR3, the DNA is TGTGCCTGGACTATCACAGGTTCATTTAACAAAAAACTGTTTTTT. Its translation: CAWTITGSFNKKLFF. The full variable domain, completed using reference TRBV30 and TRBJ1-4, is SQTIHQWPATLVQPVGSPLSLECTVEGTSNPNLYWYRQAAGRGLQLLFYSVGIGQISSEVPQNLSASRPQDRQFILSSKKLLLSDSGFYLCAWTITGSFNKKLFFGSGTQLSVL.

The table lists this clone with a count of one. This chain joins TRBV18 and TRBJ2-4; TRBD1 might be the D (6 bases). The CDR3 is made up of 17 amino acids. Germline CDR1 and CDR2: KGHSH and LQKENI. Trimming removed 1 base from V and 1 base from J, with 14 bases in between. CDR3 in amino acids: CASSPLQGGVAKNIQYF. The CDR3 DNA follows: TGTGCCAGCTCACCACTACAGGGTGGCGTGGCCAAAAACATTCAGTACTTC.

This clone was counted between two and nine times. The gene calls are TRBV18 and TRBJ1-1; TRBD1 is a possible D gene (5 bases). Germline CDR1 reads KGHSH; CDR2 reads LQKENI. V was trimmed by 2 bases and J by 10 bases, leaving 11 bases between them. There are 12 residues in the CDR3. The CDR3 region is CASSPEGPGAFF. The CDR3 DNA reads TGTGCCAGCTCACCAGAGGGACCCGGAGCTTTCTTT.

V gene TRBV28 combines with J gene TRBJ2-2; D may be TRBD2 (5 bases). V was cut by 11 bases and J by 0 bases, with 7 bases left in between. Germline CDR1 is MDHEN and CDR2 is SYDVKM. This CDR3 is 12 amino acids long. In DNA form, the CDR3 reads TGTGCCGGACTGTCGAACACCGGGGAGCTGTTTTTT. Residues: CAGLSNTGELFF.

Notes on this clone: The sample contains more than one DNA sequence encoding this CDR3. The V and J genes are TRBV18 and TRBJ2-2, with 7 bases lining up with TRBD2. The CDR3 spans 16 residues. J was trimmed by 3 bases and V by 3 bases; bases with no gene match: 7. The germline CDR1 and CDR2 sequences are KGHSH and LQKENI. The CDR3 protein is CASSPRAGVDTGELFF. The DNA for the CDR3 is TGTGCCAGCTCACCGCGCGCGGGAGTTGACACCGGGGAGCTGTTTTTT.

The sample holds a few counts of this clone. This chain connects TRBV2 to TRBJ2-1, with D unresolved. This CDR3 is built from 14 residues. Trimming removed 3 bases at V and 6 bases at J, with 12 bases between. From germline, CDR1 is SNHLY and CDR2 FYNNEI. The DNA of the CDR3 is TGTGCCAGCAGTGAGAGGTCAGTGGGCAATGAGCAGTTCTTC. Amino acids: CASSERSVGNEQFF.

The chain recombines TRBV2 with TRBJ1-3, with D perhaps matching TRBD1 (5 bases). Germline CDR1 is SNHLY and CDR2 is FYNNEI. CDR3 length: 14 residues. The V and J ends lost 4 bases and 4 bases respectively, with 11 bases between them. In DNA, the CDR3 is TGTGCCAGCAGTGTGTCAGGGAGAGGAAACACCATATATTTT. Its translation: CASSVSGRGNTIYF. The entire variable domain, with the rest obtained from reference TRBV2 and TRBJ1-3, is as follows: EPEVTQTPSHQVTQMGQEVILRCVPISNHLYFYWYRQILGQKVEFLVSFYNNEISEKSEIFDDQFSVERPDGSNFTLKIRSTKLEDSAMYFCASSVSGRGNTIYFGEGSWLTVV.

CDR3 DNA: TGTGCCATCAGTGAGACGGAGGATTATGGCTACACCTTC. It specifies CAISETEDYGYTF. The chain is built from TRBV10-3 and TRBJ1-2; D is unresolved. The CDR3 extends over 13 amino acids. V was shortened by 2 bases and J by 5 bases, with 9 bases between the two germline ends. Germline CDR1 reads ENHRY; CDR2 reads SYGVKD.

The J gene is TRBJ2-1, the V gene TRBV7-9; D not certain. The CDR3 has 13 amino acids. The germline CDR1 and CDR2 sequences are SEHNR and FQNEAQ (reference sequence). The V gene lost 1 base and the J gene lost 9 bases, with 10 bases spanning the gap. In nucleotides, the CDR3 is TGTGCCAGCAGCTTAGGGGATCGAGGTGAGCAGTTCTTC. Its translation is CASSLGDRGEQFF. Full variable domain (outside the CDR3, taken from reference TRBV7-9 and TRBJ2-1): DTGVSQNPRHKITKRGQNVTFRCDPISEHNRLYWYRQTLGQGPEFLTYFQNEAQLEKSRLLSDRFSAERPKGSFSTLEIQRTEQGDSAMYLCASSLGDRGEQFFGPGTRLTVL.

This clone was picked up one time. This chain uses TRBV9 with TRBJ2-1; possibly TRBD2 for D (5 bases). Between the trimmed V and J ends, which lost 0 bases and 7 bases, there was a span of 8 bases. Per the germline V gene, CDR1 is SGDLS and CDR2 is YYNGEE. This CDR3 contains 13 residues. CDR3 sequence reads: CASSVASGNEQFF. The CDR3 DNA reads TGTGCCAGCAGCGTAGCTTCGGGGAATGAGCAGTTCTTC.

The rearrangement links TRBV5-5 to TRBJ2-2; TRBD2 might be the D (5 bases). Trimming removed 5 bases at V and 11 bases at J, with 16 bases between. CDR3 length: 13 residues. From germline, CDR1 is SGHKS and CDR2 YYEKEE (reference sequence). In nucleotides, the CDR3 is TGTGCCAGCAGAAGAGCGGAGGCGGCAGAGCTGTTTTTT. Its protein is CASRRAEAAELFF.

A few counts support this clone. This chain's CDR3 is CAISGRGGTEAFF. CDR3 DNA sequence: TGTGCCATCAGCGGAAGAGGGGGCACTGAAGCTTTCTTT. V usage is TRBV10-3 and J usage is TRBJ1-1, with D possibly TRBD1 on 6 matching bases. This CDR3 spans 13 amino acids. The germline gives CDR1 ENHRY, CDR2 SYGVKD. V was pared by 6 bases and J by 4 bases, with 12 bases between.

The chain uses TRBV7-9 and TRBJ2-1; no reliable D call. Germline V lookup: CDR1 SEHNR, CDR2 FQNEAQ (reference sequence). The CDR3 loop spans 15 amino acids. V was shortened by 2 bases and J by 0 bases, with 8 bases between the two germline ends. CDR3 nucleotides: TGTGCCAGCAGCTTAAGGTCCAGCTCCTACAATGAGCAGTTCTTC. Its translation is CASSLRSSSYNEQFF.

The chain links TRBV19 to TRBJ2-7, with D tentatively TRBD2 (6 bases). The V end lost 3 bases, the J end lost 8 bases, and 11 bases lay between the germline ends. CDR3 size: 12 residues. Germline assignment: CDR1 LNHDA and CDR2 SQIVND (reference sequence). The CDR3 bases are TGTGCCAGTAGTATGGCGGGGAGGCAGCAGTACTTC. Translated, it gives CASSMAGRQQYF. The full variable domain, completed using reference TRBV19 and TRBJ2-7, is DGGITQSPKYLFRKEGQNVTLSCEQNLNHDAMYWYRQDPGQGLRLIYYSQIVNDFQKGDIAEGYSVSREKKESFPLTVTSAQKNPTAFYLCASSMAGRQQYFGPGTRLTVT.

Many counts were recorded for this clone. The chain links TRBV19 to TRBJ1-1; no reliable D call. The CDR3 is 14 amino acids. Per the germline V gene, CDR1 is LNHDA and CDR2 is SQIVND (reference sequence). The V end was cut by 6 bases, the J end by 0 bases, with 11 bases between. The chain's CDR3 is CASRMGSMNTEAFF. The DNA of the CDR3 is TGTGCCAGTAGAATGGGGAGCATGAACACTGAAGCTTTCTTT.

The V call is TRBV28, the J call TRBJ2-1, with 7 bases matching TRBD1. V shed 6 bases, J shed 2 bases, and the junction held 7 bases outside the gene matches. This CDR3 is built from 15 residues. Germline V gives CDR1 MDHEN, CDR2 SYDVKM. For the CDR3, the DNA is TGTGCCAGCAGCAGACAGGGTGGGACCTACAATGAGCAGTTCTTC. Its translation is CASSRQGGTYNEQFF. The complete variable domain, with remaining parts taken from reference TRBV28 and TRBJ2-1, reads DVKVTQSSRYLVKRTGEKVFLECVQDMDHENMFWYRQDPGLGLRLIYFSYDVKMKEKGDIPEGYSVSREKKERFSLILESASTNQTSMYLCASSRQGGTYNEQFFGPGTRLTVL.

This sequence joins TRBV7-8 and TRBJ1-4; 9 bases are a match to TRBD1. This CDR3 is 19 amino acids long. Germline CDR1 and CDR2: SGHVS and FQNEAQ. V was clipped by 0 bases and J by 8 bases; unmatched bases: 16. This chain's CDR3 is CASSLAGTGLEYYREKLFF. CDR3 coding DNA: TGTGCCAGCAGCTTAGCCGGGACAGGGTTGGAATACTATCGGGAAAAACTGTTTTTT.

The chain is built from TRBV27 and TRBJ2-7, with 8 bases aligning to TRBD1. The CDR3 length is 13 residues. V was clipped by 6 bases and J by 6 bases; unmatched bases: 7. Per the germline V gene, CDR1 is MNHEY and CDR2 is SMNVEV (reference sequence). DNA for the CDR3: TGTGCCAGCAGAGACAGGGGCGGCTCCGAGCAGTACTTC. It codes for CASRDRGGSEQYF.